The next 10 T cell receptor beta chains were all read from a single sample in a study of molecular identifiers for immune sequencing clone quantification. Using its own MiXCR run on the PCR reads, TCRdb lists one record per CDR3 protein. The sample consists of 300,000 to 400,000 distinct CDR3 sequences, over 20% of them appearing once. The sequenced sample consisted of naive CD8+ T cells from blood, with Jurkat cell RNA spiked in. The subset denotes: FACS-sorted CD8+CD4-CCR7+CD45RA+ naive T cells. These TCRs come from a human donor in good health. Some libraries in this study had Jurkat cell RNA spiked in.

This chain connects TRBV11-3 to TRBJ2-1; D is ambiguous. The CDR3 length is 11 residues. Germline CDR1 is SGHNT and CDR2 is YENEEA. The germline V and J ends were trimmed by 5 bases and 5 bases, with 4 bases remaining between them. CDR3 loop: CASSDNNEQFF. CDR3 coding DNA: TGTGCCAGCAGCGATAACAATGAGCAGTTCTTC.

In the case of this clonotype: This may stem from a read error, because a much larger clone lies one nucleotide away. The chain couples TRBV7-9 to TRBJ2-5, with a weak D call TRBD2 (6 bases). The germline V gene has CDR1 SEHNR and CDR2 FQNEAQ (reference sequence). The CDR3 is made up of 17 amino acids. The CDR3 loop is CASSLKGLTLSQEPQYF. CDR3 in DNA: TGTGCCAGCAGCTTAAAGGGACTCACCCTGTCCCAAGAGCCCCAGTACTTC.

This clonotype has a handful of counts. The chain uses TRBV13 and TRBJ2-1; D may be TRBD1 (6 bases). The germline CDR1 and CDR2 sequences are PRHDT and FYEKMQ (reference sequence). CDR3 length equals 16 residues. V was clipped by 7 bases and J by 0 bases, with 16 bases between them. CDR3: CASNLRQDSSYNEQFF. Here the CDR3 DNA reads TGTGCCAGCAACCTGAGGCAGGACAGCTCCTACAATGAGCAGTTCTTC.

This clonotype was counted only a few times. Given a much more abundant clone one base away, this may be a read error. The rearrangement uses TRBV15 and TRBJ2-1, with 8 bases fitting TRBD1. Germline-derived CDR1 and CDR2 are LNHNV and YYDKDF (reference sequence). The CDR3 consists of 17 residues. Unmatched junction bases numbered 13, after V lost 5 bases and J lost 4 bases. The CDR3 sequence is CATSGLRGQATYNEQFF. The CDR3 coding sequence is TGTGCCACCAGCGGACTAAGGGGACAGGCGACGTACAATGAGCAGTTCTTC.

Here the CDR3 reads CASSLLGGAGQPQHF. The CDR3 nucleotides are TGTGCCAGCAGTTTACTTGGGGGGGCAGGGCAGCCCCAGCATTTT. This rearrangement joins TRBV28 to TRBJ1-5, with D possibly being TRBD1 (6 bases). The CDR3 is made up of 15 amino acids. The germline gives CDR1 MDHEN, CDR2 SYDVKM. Trimming took 2 bases from V and 7 from J, leaving 15 bases between them.

This clonotype has a handful of counts. This chain joins TRBV7-9 and TRBJ2-7; D possibly corresponds to TRBD1 (6 bases). The ends were cut back, 5 bases at V and 0 bases at J, with 17 bases in the middle. The CDR3 has 16 residues. Germline CDR1 is SEHNR and CDR2 is FQNEAQ (reference sequence). The CDR3 coding sequence is TGTGCCAGCAGCCCCGAGACAGGTTCGTACTCCTACGAGCAGTACTTC. Its translation: CASSPETGSYSYEQYF.

In the case of this clonotype: An end of the junction does not agree with germline; a read error may underlie this. This chain links TRBV7-9 with TRBJ2-5, with D possibly being TRBD1 or TRBD2 (5 bases each). This CDR3 region has 16 residues. Germline V lookup: CDR1 SEHNR, CDR2 FQNEAQ (reference sequence). The CDR3 loop is CASSLPPAGDQEPQYF. In DNA, the CDR3 is TGTGCCAGCAGCTTACCCCCAGCCGGGGACCAAGAGCCCCAGTACTTC.

Regarding this clonotype: This may stem from a read error, because a much larger clone lies one nucleotide away. The rearrangement joins TRBV30 to TRBJ2-1, with 8 bases that match TRBD2. Germline V gene lookup returns CDR1 GTSNPN and CDR2 SVGIG (reference sequence). This CDR3 comprises 13 residues. The CDR3 DNA reads TGTGTCTGGAGTACACGACTAGCGAATGAGCAGTTCTTC. It translates to CVWSTRLANEQFF. The entire variable domain, with the rest obtained from reference TRBV30 and TRBJ2-1, is as follows: SQTIHQWPATLVQPVGSPLSLECTVEGTSNPNLYWYRQAAGRGLQLLFYSVGIGQISSEVPQNLSASRPQDRQFILSSKKLLLSDSGFYLCVWSTRLANEQFFGPGTRLTVL.

This clonotype was observed a few times. This rearrangement joins TRBV2 to TRBJ2-3; D gene uncertain. Germline V lookup: CDR1 SNHLY, CDR2 FYNNEI. There are 16 residues in the CDR3. V lost 3 bases and J 0 bases, leaving 13 bases between the germline ends. The CDR3 DNA is TGTGCCAGCAGTGATGGAAAAACTTACAGCACAGATACGCAGTATTTT. Translating it yields CASSDGKTYSTDTQYF.

Concerning this clonotype: Possible read error: a much larger clone is one base away. The chain recombines TRBV28 with TRBJ1-1; 8 positions agree with TRBD1. CDR1 and CDR2 (germline): MDHEN, SYDVKM. The CDR3 length is 16 residues. J was trimmed by 4 bases and V by 6 bases; bases with no gene match: 13. The CDR3 here is CASSPGGIGMSTEAFF. The CDR3 DNA follows: TGTGCCAGCAGCCCAGGGGGCATCGGAATGAGCACTGAAGCTTTCTTT.